This T cell receptor (beta chain) comes out of a study of CD8 T cells in Susac syndrome. An amount of RNA that ranged from roughly 0.5 to 1 ug was reverse transcribed with random hexamers. Each CDR3 protein gets one entry after TCRdb re-called the immunoSEQ multiplex PCR reads with MiXCR. The sample shows 100,000 to 150,000 distinct CDR3 sequences, more than 90% of them seen only once. V lost 10 bases and J lost 9; bases outside the gene matches: 15. Germline V gives CDR1 LNHDA, CDR2 SQIVND (reference sequence). There are 14 residues in the CDR3. Healthy donors were controls matched for age and sex. The sequenced sample was CD4+ T cells from PBMCs. This receptor was taken from a human donor in good health. J is TRBJ2-1 and V is TRBV19; TRBD2 aligns across 7 bases. The CDR3: CATKLPTSSGEQFF. CDR3 DNA sequence: TGTGCCACCAAACTCCCGACTAGCAGTGGTGAGCAGTTCTTC.